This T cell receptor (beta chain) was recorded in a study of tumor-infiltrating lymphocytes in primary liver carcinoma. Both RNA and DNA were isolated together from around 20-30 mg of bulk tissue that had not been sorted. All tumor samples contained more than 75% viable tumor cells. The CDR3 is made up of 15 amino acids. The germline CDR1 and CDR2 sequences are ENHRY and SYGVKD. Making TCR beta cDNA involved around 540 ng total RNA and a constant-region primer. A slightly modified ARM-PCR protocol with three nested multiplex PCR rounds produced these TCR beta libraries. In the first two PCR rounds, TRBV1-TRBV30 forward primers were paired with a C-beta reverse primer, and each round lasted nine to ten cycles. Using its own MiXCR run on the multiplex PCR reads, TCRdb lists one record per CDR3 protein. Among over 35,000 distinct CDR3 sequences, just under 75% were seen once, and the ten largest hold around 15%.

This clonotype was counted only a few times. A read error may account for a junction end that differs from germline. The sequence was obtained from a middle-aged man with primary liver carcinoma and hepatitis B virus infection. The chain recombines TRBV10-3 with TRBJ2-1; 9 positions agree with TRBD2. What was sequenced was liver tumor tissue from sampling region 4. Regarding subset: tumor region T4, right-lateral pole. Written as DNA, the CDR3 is TGTGCCTCAACTGGCAGCGGGAGGTCCGACAATGAACAGTTCTTC. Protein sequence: CASTGSGRSDNEQFF.